This T cell receptor (beta chain) appears in the sequencing data of a study of cytomegalovirus exposure and HLA in healthy donors. The study, taken as a whole, reports: TCR beta sequences reportedly predicted the HLA-A and HLA-B alleles of most subjects accurately. Despite most TCR sequences being rare, some public TCRs occurred in many donors.

Amplification used 60 Vbeta primers and 13 Jbeta primers. Assay used: immunoSEQ multiplex PCR; TCRdb lists only in-frame clones, some missing. Here the sample spans around 200,000 clones, approximately 80% being singletons. Trimming took 3 bases from V and 3 from J, leaving 14 bases between them. Germline-derived CDR1 and CDR2 are SQVTM and ANQGSEA. There are 14 residues in the CDR3. Comment on this clone: Its antigen is unidentified.

Sequences were obtained from PBMCs. The V and J genes are TRBV29-1 and TRBJ1-2, with D tentatively TRBD1 (6 bases). The receptor's source is a girl aged 2 to 10 in good health and CMV-seropositive. The CDR3 bases are TGCAGCGTTGAGCCGGAACCAGGGGACTATGGCTACACCTTC. It encodes CSVEPEPGDYGYTF.